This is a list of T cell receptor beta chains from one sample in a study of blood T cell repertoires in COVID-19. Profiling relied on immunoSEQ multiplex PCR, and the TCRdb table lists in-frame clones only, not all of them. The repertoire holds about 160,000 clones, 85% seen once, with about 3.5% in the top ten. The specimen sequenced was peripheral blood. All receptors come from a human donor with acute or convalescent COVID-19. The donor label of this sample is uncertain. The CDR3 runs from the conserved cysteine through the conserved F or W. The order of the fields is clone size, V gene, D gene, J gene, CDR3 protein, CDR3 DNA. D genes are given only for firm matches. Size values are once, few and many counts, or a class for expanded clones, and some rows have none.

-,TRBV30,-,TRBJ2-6,CAWSIASGANVLTF,TGTGCCTGGAGTATAGCGTCTGGGGCCAACGTCCTGACTTTC
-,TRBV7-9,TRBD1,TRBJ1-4,CASSPAGTGNEKLFF,TGTGCCAGCAGCCCCGCCGGGACAGGGAATGAAAAACTGTTTTTT
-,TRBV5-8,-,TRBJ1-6,CASSLGQGRSPLHF,TGTGCCAGCAGCTTGGGGCAGGGGCGTTCACCCCTCCACTTT
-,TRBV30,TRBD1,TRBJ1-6,CAWTGDRGPSPLHF,TGTGCCTGGACTGGGGACAGGGGGCCTTCACCCCTCCACTTT
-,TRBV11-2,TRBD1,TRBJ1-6,CASSAGQGANNSPLHF,TGTGCCAGCAGCGCCGGACAGGGGGCAAATAATTCACCCCTCCACTTT
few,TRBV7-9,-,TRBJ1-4,CASSNLRGTNEKLFF,TGTGCCAGCAGCAACCTACGGGGAACTAATGAAAAACTGTTTTTT
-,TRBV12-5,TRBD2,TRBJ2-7,CASGPRTSGGQRYEQYF,TGTGCTAGTGGTCCCCGGACTAGCGGGGGGCAACGCTACGAGCAGTACTTC
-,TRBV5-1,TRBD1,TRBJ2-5,CASSSGTGEETQYF,TGCGCCAGCAGCTCTGGGACAGGAGAAGAGACCCAGTACTTC
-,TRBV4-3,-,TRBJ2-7,CASSQDPSSYEQYF,TGCGCCAGCAGCCAAGATCCTAGCTCCTACGAGCAGTACTTC
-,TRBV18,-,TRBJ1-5,CASSPQGLDQPQHF,TGTGCCAGCTCACCTCAGGGTTTGGATCAGCCCCAGCATTTT
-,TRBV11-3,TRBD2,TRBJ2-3,CASSLGGGSTDTQYF,TGTGCCAGCAGCTTAGGCGGGGGTAGCACAGATACGCAGTATTTT
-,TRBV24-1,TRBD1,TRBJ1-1,CATSDSRTGNTEAFF,TGTGCCACCAGTGACTCTAGGACAGGGAACACTGAAGCTTTCTTT
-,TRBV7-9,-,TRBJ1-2,CASSLANNRVGGYTF,TGTGCCAGCAGCTTAGCCAATAACAGGGTCGGCGGCTACACCTTC
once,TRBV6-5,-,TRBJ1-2,CASSMTATYYGYTF,TGTGCCAGCAGTATGACAGCTACTTACTATGGCTACACCTTC
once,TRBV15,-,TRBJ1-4,CATSRGGRTTNEKLFF,TGTGCCACCAGCAGGGGGGGGAGGACAACTAATGAAAAACTGTTTTTT
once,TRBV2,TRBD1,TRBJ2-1,CASSNGQGKGNEQFF,TGTGCCAGCAGTAACGGACAGGGTAAGGGGAATGAGCAGTTCTTC
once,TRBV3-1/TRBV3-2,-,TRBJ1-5,CASSQDGRRPQHF,TGTGCCAGCAGCCAAGATGGGCGAAGGCCCCAGCATTTT
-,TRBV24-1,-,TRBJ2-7,CATSDPGSYEQYF,TGTGCCACCAGTGACCCGGGGAGCTACGAGCAGTACTTC
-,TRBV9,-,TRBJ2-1,CASSVGQLNEQFF,TGTGCCAGCAGCGTAGGACAGTTGAATGAGCAGTTCTTC
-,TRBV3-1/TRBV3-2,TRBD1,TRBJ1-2,CASSHRTGENGYTF,TGTGCCAGCAGCCACCGGACAGGCGAAAATGGCTACACCTTC
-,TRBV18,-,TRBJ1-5,CASATAGFNQPQHF,TGTGCCAGCGCCACGGCGGGTTTCAATCAGCCCCAGCATTTT
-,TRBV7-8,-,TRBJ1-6,CASSFRVRNSPLHF,TGTGCCAGCAGCTTCAGGGTTCGCAATTCACCCCTCCACTTT
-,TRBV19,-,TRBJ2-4,CASSRAGASKNIQYF,TGTGCCAGTAGTCGGGCAGGGGCATCCAAAAACATTCAGTACTTC
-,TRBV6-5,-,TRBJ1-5,CASRPDRDQPQHF,TGTGCCAGCAGACCCGACAGAGATCAGCCCCAGCATTTT
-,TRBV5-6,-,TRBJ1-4,CASSLLTAKNEKLFF,TGTGCCAGCAGCTTGTTAACAGCTAAAAATGAAAAACTGTTTTTT
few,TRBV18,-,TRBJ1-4,CASSPRGKATNEKLFF,TGTGCCAGCTCACCGCGAGGGAAAGCAACTAATGAAAAACTGTTTTTT
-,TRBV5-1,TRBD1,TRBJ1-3,CASSGDRGTGNTIYF,TGCGCCAGCAGCGGGGACAGGGGGACTGGAAACACCATATATTTT
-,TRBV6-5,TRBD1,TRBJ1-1,CASTQDSGGEAFF,TGTGCCAGCACCCAAGATTCAGGGGGTGAAGCTTTCTTT
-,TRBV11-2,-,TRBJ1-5,CASSLGPVNQPQHF,TGTGCCAGCAGCTTGGGGCCGGTTAATCAGCCCCAGCATTTT
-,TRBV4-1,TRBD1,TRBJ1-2,CASSEGQGLANYGYTF,TGCGCCAGCAGCGAAGGACAGGGATTAGCTAACTATGGCTACACCTTC
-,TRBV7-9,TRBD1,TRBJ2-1,CASSSGTGPYNEQFF,TGTGCCAGCAGCTCCGGGACAGGCCCCTACAATGAGCAGTTCTTC
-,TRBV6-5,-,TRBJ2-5,CASSYSPEGVTQYF,TGTGCCAGCAGTTACTCCCCGGAAGGAGTGACCCAGTACTTC
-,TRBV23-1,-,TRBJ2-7,CASLSQGGIEQYF,TGCGCCAGTCTCTCTCAGGGGGGAATCGAGCAGTACTTC
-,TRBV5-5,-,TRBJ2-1,CASSPIRQENNEQFF,TGTGCCAGCAGCCCTATTAGACAGGAGAACAATGAGCAGTTCTTC
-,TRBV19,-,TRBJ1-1,CASSMPTGLNTEAFF,TGTGCCAGTAGTATGCCGACAGGACTGAACACTGAAGCTTTCTTT
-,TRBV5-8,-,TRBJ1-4,CASNRQENAKLFF,TGTGCCAGCAACCGACAGGAAAATGCAAAACTGTTTTTT
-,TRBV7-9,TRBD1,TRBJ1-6,CASSLRGQGDRSPLHF,TGTGCCAGCAGCTTAAGAGGACAGGGGGATCGTTCACCCCTCCACTTT
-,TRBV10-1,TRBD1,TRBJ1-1,CASSEYLQGAGNTEAFF,TGCGCCAGCAGCGAATACTTACAGGGGGCCGGGAACACTGAAGCTTTCTTT
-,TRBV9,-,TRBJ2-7,CASSVGQGSTYEQYF,TGTGCCAGCAGCGTAGGGCAGGGGTCTACCTACGAGCAGTACTTC
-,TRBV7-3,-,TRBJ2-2,CASSPGVTGELFF,TGTGCCAGCAGCCCCGGAGTAACCGGGGAGCTGTTTTTT
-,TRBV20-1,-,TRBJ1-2,CSARQGYGYTF,TGCAGTGCTAGACAGGGCTATGGCTACACCTTC